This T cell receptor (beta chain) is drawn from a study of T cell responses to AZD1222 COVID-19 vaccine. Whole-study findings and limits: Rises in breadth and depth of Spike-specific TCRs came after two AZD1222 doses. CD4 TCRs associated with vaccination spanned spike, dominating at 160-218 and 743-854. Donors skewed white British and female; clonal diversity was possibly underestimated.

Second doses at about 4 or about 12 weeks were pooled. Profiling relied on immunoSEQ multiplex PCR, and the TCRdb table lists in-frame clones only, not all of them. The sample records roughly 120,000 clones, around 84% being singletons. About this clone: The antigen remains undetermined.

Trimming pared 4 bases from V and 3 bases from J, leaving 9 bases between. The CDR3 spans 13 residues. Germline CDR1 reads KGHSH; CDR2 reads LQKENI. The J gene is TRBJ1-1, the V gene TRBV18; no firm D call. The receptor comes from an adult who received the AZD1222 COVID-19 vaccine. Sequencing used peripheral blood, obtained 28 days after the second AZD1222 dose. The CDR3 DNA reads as TGTGCCAGCTCACAGGGATCGGACACTGAAGCTTTCTTT. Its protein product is CASSQGSDTEAFF.